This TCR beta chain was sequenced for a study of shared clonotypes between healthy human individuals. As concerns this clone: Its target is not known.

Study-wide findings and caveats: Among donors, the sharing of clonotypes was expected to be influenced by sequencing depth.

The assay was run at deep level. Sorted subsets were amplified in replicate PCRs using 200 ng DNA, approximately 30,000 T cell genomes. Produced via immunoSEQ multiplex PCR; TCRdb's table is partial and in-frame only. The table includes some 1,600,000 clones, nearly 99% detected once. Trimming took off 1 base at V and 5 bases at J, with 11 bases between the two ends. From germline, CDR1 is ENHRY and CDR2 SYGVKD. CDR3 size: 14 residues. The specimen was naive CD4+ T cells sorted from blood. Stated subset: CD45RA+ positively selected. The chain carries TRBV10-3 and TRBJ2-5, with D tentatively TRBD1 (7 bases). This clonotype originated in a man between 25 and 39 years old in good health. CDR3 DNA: TGTGCCATCAGTGAGTTACAGGGGAGGGAGACCCAGTACTTC. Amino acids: CAISELQGRETQYF.